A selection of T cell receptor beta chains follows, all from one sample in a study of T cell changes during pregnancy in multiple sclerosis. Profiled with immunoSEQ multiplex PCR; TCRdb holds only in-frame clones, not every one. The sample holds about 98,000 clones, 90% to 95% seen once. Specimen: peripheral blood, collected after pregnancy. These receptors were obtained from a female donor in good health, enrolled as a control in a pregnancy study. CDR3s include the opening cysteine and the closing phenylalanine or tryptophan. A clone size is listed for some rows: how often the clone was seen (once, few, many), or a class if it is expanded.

CASIRGQGFLGTEAFF TRBJ1-1 TRBV5-6 few
CASSLTGQADTEAFF TRBJ1-1 TRBV4-1 NA
CASSVRPGTLTDTQYF TRBJ2-3 TRBV7-9 once
CASSMGTGDTEAFF TRBJ1-1 TRBV19 NA
CASSVTGGTYNEQFF TRBJ2-1 TRBV9 NA
CASSPLTGAYVANYGYTF TRBJ1-2 TRBV18 NA
CASSPEDRNTEAFF TRBJ1-1 TRBV28 NA
CASSLDRDQPQHF TRBJ1-5 TRBV5-4 NA
CASSKTGCLEAFF TRBJ1-1 TRBV21-1 NA
CASSLPGLAGEQFF TRBJ2-1 TRBV7-2 NA
CASTHRDTTRNEQFF TRBJ2-1 TRBV23-1 NA
CASRIGTPMNTEAFF TRBJ1-1 TRBV6-6 NA
CSVRDFTYEQYF TRBJ2-7 TRBV29-1 NA
CASSDSSGDYNEQFF TRBJ2-1 TRBV6-4 few
CASSAGTGLYNEQFF TRBJ2-1 TRBV18 NA
CASSLLRLAGKETQYF TRBJ2-5 TRBV5-4 NA
CASNSAGTGFRETQYF TRBJ2-5 TRBV28 NA
CASSPRLAGPFRETQYF TRBJ2-5 TRBV7-9 NA
CASSPLHGDYEQYF TRBJ2-7 TRBV18 NA
CASIPRANTGELFF TRBJ2-2 TRBV6-1 NA
CASSYWTSGIDTQYF TRBJ2-3 TRBV14 NA
CAWSPRRFGAGGYTF TRBJ1-2 TRBV30 NA
CASSWGQRNTEAFF TRBJ1-1 TRBV2 NA
CASSEGRGGDEKLFF TRBJ1-4 TRBV6-1 NA
CASSQAPWGPGELFF TRBJ2-2 TRBV23-1 NA
CASSFKHEQFF TRBJ2-1 TRBV7-2 NA